These 27 T cell receptor beta chains were sequenced from one sample in a study of T cells in localized non-small cell lung cancer (TCRdb year 2020). The library was prepared using the immunoSEQ multiplex PCR assay. In its TCRdb copy, this immuneACCESS table keeps in-frame sequences only and misses some clones. Where compared with another copy, unresolved V genes explain less than half of these, and the others have no known cause. This sample gives about 18,000 clones in total; 85% to 90% of them show up just once. The leading ten clones occupy under 4.5% of the sample. This specimen was peripheral blood, taken before any cancer treatment. The source is a male donor older than 55 with stage II squamous cell lung carcinoma.

This clone was found once. The rearrangement uses TRBV29-1 and TRBJ1-4, with 8 bases fitting TRBD1. Germline assignment: CDR1 SQVTM and CDR2 ANQGSEA. The CDR3 loop spans 13 amino acids. The junction had 7 bases not matched to a gene; V was cut back by 6 bases and J by 7 bases. CDR3 protein: CSVMDRVFEKLFF. CDR3 sequence (DNA): TGCAGCGTGATGGACAGGGTATTTGAAAAACTGTTTTTT.

This chain links TRBV5-5 with TRBJ2-7, with 13 bases aligning to TRBD2. The CDR3 is 15 residues long. From germline, CDR1 is SGHKS and CDR2 YYEKEE (reference sequence). V was clipped by 4 bases and J by 3 bases; unmatched bases: 4. This chain's CDR3 is CASSKGLAGVYEQYF. The CDR3 DNA is TGTGCCAGCAGCAAAGGACTAGCGGGAGTCTACGAGCAGTACTTC.

The chain is built from TRBV28 and TRBJ1-5; 7 bases fit TRBD1. The V gene's germline CDR1 is MDHEN and CDR2 SYDVKM. The CDR3 totals 16 residues. V lost 2 bases to trimming and J lost 5 bases; unmatched junction nucleotides: 9. This CDR3 reads CASSLGAGGLYQPQHF. The CDR3, as DNA: TGTGCCAGCAGTTTAGGCGCAGGGGGACTCTATCAGCCCCAGCATTTT. Full variable domain (remainder filled in from reference TRBV28 and TRBJ1-5): DVKVTQSSRYLVKRTGEKVFLECVQDMDHENMFWYRQDPGLGLRLIYFSYDVKMKEKGDIPEGYSVSREKKERFSLILESASTNQTSMYLCASSLGAGGLYQPQHFGDGTRLSIL.

The J gene is TRBJ1-2, the V gene TRBV4-1; D is possibly TRBD1 (6 bases). In germline, CDR1 is MGHRA, CDR2 YSYEKL. Trimming took 2 bases from V and 2 from J, leaving 9 bases between them. The CDR3 extends over 14 amino acids. CDR3 in amino acids: CASSQHGQNYGYTF. CDR3 sequence (DNA): TGCGCCAGCAGCCAACACGGACAGAACTATGGCTACACCTTC.

The chain couples TRBV18 to TRBJ2-1; 8 bases line up with TRBD2. Per the germline V gene, CDR1 is KGHSH and CDR2 is LQKENI. The CDR3 consists of 15 residues. With 5 bases clipped from V and 7 bases from J, the junction kept 10 bases outside the gene matches. This CDR3 reads CASSKLAGIGNEQFF. CDR3 coding DNA: TGTGCCAGCTCAAAATTAGCGGGAATAGGGAATGAGCAGTTCTTC. Full variable domain (rest looked up from reference TRBV18 and TRBJ2-1): NAGVMQNPRHLVRRRGQEARLRCSPMKGHSHVYWYRQLPEEGLKFMVYLQKENIIDESGMPKERFSAEFPKEGPSILRIQQVVRGDSAAYFCASSKLAGIGNEQFFGPGTRLTVL.

The chain couples TRBV7-2 to TRBJ2-1; D call uncertain. The length of the CDR3 is 13 residues. From germline, CDR1 is SGHTA and CDR2 FQGNSA. Between the trimmed V and J ends, which lost 4 bases and 10 bases, there was a span of 14 bases. CDR3: CASSYYVSEEQFF. CDR3 sequence (DNA): TGTGCCAGCAGCTACTATGTAAGCGAGGAGCAGTTCTTC.

The V call is TRBV21-1, the J call TRBJ2-7; TRBD1 is the table's D call and was not checked against the DNA. TRBV21-1 is designated a pseudogene. This CDR3 is 16 amino acids long. The CDR3 region is CASSKGRTGASYEQYF. CDR3 bases: TGTGCCAGCAGCAAAGGAAGGACAGGGGCCTCCTACGAGCAGTACTTC.

This chain links TRBV6-1 with TRBJ2-3; TRBD2 agrees at 8 bases. The CDR3 is 14 amino acids. Germline V gene lookup returns CDR1 MNHNS and CDR2 SASEGT. V was clipped by 9 bases and J by 1 base; unmatched bases: 6. CDR3 in DNA: TGTGCCAGTCTGGCGGGAGGAGGCACAGATACGCAGTATTTT. The encoded protein is CASLAGGGTDTQYF.

The chain is built from TRBV25-1 and TRBJ2-1, with 11 bases fitting TRBD2. V was pared by 0 bases and J by 7 bases, with 5 bases of the junction left unmatched. The CDR3 is made up of 16 amino acids. Germline CDR1 MGHDK, CDR2 SYGVNS. In nucleotides, the CDR3 is TGTGCCAGCAGTGAATACACTAGCGGGAGAAGAAATGAGCAGTTCTTC. It codes for CASSEYTSGRRNEQFF.

This chain connects TRBV28 to TRBJ2-6, with D tentatively TRBD1 (6 bases). The CDR3 length is 17 residues. Trimming took 8 bases from V and 3 from J, leaving 20 bases between them. The germline gives CDR1 MDHEN, CDR2 SYDVKM. CDR3 sequence: CASGSRGISRGANVLTF. The CDR3 region has the DNA TGTGCCAGCGGTAGCAGGGGTATTTCGCGTGGGGCCAACGTCCTGACTTTC.

The genes are TRBV11-2 and TRBJ1-1, with 7 bases matching TRBD1. This CDR3 spans 14 amino acids. Trimming cost V 6 bases and J 1 base; bases outside gene matches: 5. CDR1 SGHAT and CDR2 FQNNGV come from the germline V gene. CDR3 nucleotide sequence: TGTGCCAGCAGTTTCACAGGGGAGAACACTGAAGCTTTCTTT. It specifies CASSFTGENTEAFF. Full variable domain (outside the CDR3, taken from reference TRBV11-2 and TRBJ1-1): EAGVAQSPRYKIIEKRQSVAFWCNPISGHATLYWYQQILGQGPKLLIQFQNNGVVDDSQLPKDRFSAERLKGVDSTLKIQPAKLEDSAVYLCASSFTGENTEAFFGQGTRLTVV.

CDR3: CASTPRQGIYGYTF. DNA for the CDR3: TGTGCCAGTACCCCTAGGCAGGGGATCTATGGCTACACCTTC. V and J are TRBV19 and TRBJ1-2; D is perhaps TRBD1 (6 bases). V was clipped by 7 bases and J by 4 bases, with 16 bases between them. The CDR3 is made up of 14 amino acids. The germline gives CDR1 LNHDA, CDR2 SQIVND (reference sequence).

In this sample, this clone turned up a few times. This chain links TRBV5-6 with TRBJ2-3; 7 bases fit TRBD1. The trim removed 4 bases at V and 4 bases at J, leaving 6 bases unmatched. The CDR3 is 14 amino acids. Germline loops: CDR1 SGHDT, CDR2 YYEEEE. CDR3 coding DNA: TGTGCCAGCAGCCCCGGAACAGGGGCAGATACGCAGTATTTT. Translated: CASSPGTGADTQYF.

This rearrangement joins TRBV30 to TRBJ2-6; 7 bases are a match to TRBD1. The J segment lost 0 bases and the V segment lost 3 bases, leaving 2 bases of the junction unmatched. The CDR3 runs to 15 residues. Germline values: CDR1 GTSNPN, CDR2 SVGIG (reference sequence). CDR3: CAWSGTASGANVLTF. The DNA for the CDR3 is TGTGCCTGGAGCGGGACAGCCTCTGGGGCCAACGTCCTGACTTTC.

The rearrangement links TRBV4-1 to TRBJ2-7; a weak D match, TRBD1 (5 bases). Germline V gene lookup returns CDR1 MGHRA and CDR2 YSYEKL. The CDR3 loop spans 15 amino acids. V was clipped by 0 bases and J by 2 bases, with 11 bases between them. The CDR3 sequence: CASSQDRVIPYEQYF. In nucleotides, the CDR3 is TGCGCCAGCAGCCAAGACAGGGTCATTCCCTACGAGCAGTACTTC.

V usage is TRBV19 and J usage is TRBJ1-2; the D gene is possibly TRBD1 (5 bases). CDR1 is LNHDA and CDR2 is SQIVND in the germline V gene (reference sequence). Trimming left V 9 bases short and J 3 bases short, with 20 bases between. The CDR3 is 15 residues long. As DNA, the CDR3 is TGTGCCAGCTCTACGGGGGGAAAGCGGGACTATGGCTACACCTTC. Translating gives CASSTGGKRDYGYTF.

By proportion, this clone is medium-sized. The V and J genes are TRBV5-4 and TRBJ1-2, with TRBD1 matching over 7 bases. The CDR3 has 15 amino acids. The germline CDR1 and CDR2 sequences are SGHNT and YYREEE (reference sequence). Trimming removed 4 bases from V and 6 bases from J; junction bases left unmatched: 12. The CDR3 DNA is TGTGCCAGCAGCATGCCTGGGGACAGAAATAATGGCTACACCTTC. Translated, it gives CASSMPGDRNNGYTF.

This rearrangement joins TRBV6-5 to TRBJ2-5, with D hard to call. V was trimmed by 4 bases and J by 1 base, leaving 4 bases between them. This CDR3 region has 12 residues. Germline V gene data show CDR1 as MNHEY and CDR2 as SVGAGI. This chain's CDR3 is CASSSLQETQYF. The CDR3 DNA follows: TGTGCCAGCAGTTCCCTCCAAGAGACCCAGTACTTC.

The gene calls are TRBV29-1 and TRBJ2-3; D is possibly TRBD2 (5 bases). The germline CDR1 and CDR2 sequences are SQVTM and ANQGSEA. Trimming removed 3 bases from V and 0 bases from J, with 13 bases in between. This CDR3 is built from 15 residues. CDR3 nucleotides: TGCAGCGTTGACCCCCCGCCGGGGAGCACAGATACGCAGTATTTT. Translated: CSVDPPPGSTDTQYF.

This chain uses TRBV5-1 with TRBJ1-3; the D is unclear. V was cut by 7 bases and J by 0 bases, with 17 bases left in between. The V gene's germline CDR1 is SGHRS and CDR2 YFSETQ. The CDR3 has 16 amino acids. The DNA for the CDR3 is TGCGCCAGCCGCCCGCGGACTGACTCCTCTGGAAACACCATATATTTT. This translates into CASRPRTDSSGNTIYF.

This chain links TRBV5-8 with TRBJ2-7; TRBD1 is a possible D gene (7 bases). The ends were cut back, 2 bases at V and 3 bases at J, with 18 bases in the middle. Germline assignment: CDR1 SGHTS and CDR2 YDEGEE. The CDR3 consists of 16 residues. As DNA, the CDR3 is TGTGCCAGCAGCTTATCCAGGGGGGTACGGGGCTACGAGCAGTACTTC. It translates to CASSLSRGVRGYEQYF.

J is TRBJ2-7 and V is TRBV5-4; the D gene is possibly TRBD2 (6 bases). CDR3 length equals 17 residues. CDR1 and CDR2 from the germline V gene are SGHNT and YYREEE (reference sequence). The V end lost 4 bases, the J end lost 9 bases, and 29 bases lay between the germline ends. The CDR3 DNA sequence: TGTGCCAGCAGCCCGGACCCGTCTTCGACTATTACCGGGGGGCAGTACTTC. It translates to CASSPDPSSTITGGQYF. The whole variable domain, filled in from reference TRBV5-4 and TRBJ2-7, reads ETGVTQSPTHLIKTRGQQVTLRCSSQSGHNTVSWYQQALGQGPQFIFQYYREEENGRGNFPPRFSGLQFPNYSSELNVNALELDDSALYLCASSPDPSSTITGGQYFGPGTRLTVT.

This chain links TRBV30 with TRBJ1-5; TRBD1 aligns across 9 bases. The CDR3 totals 14 residues. Germline CDR1 reads GTSNPN; CDR2 reads SVGIG (reference sequence). The V and J ends lost 2 bases and 7 bases, in that order; junction bases with no gene match: 6. The CDR3 loop reads CAWSHGQGRQPQHF. The CDR3 DNA is TGTGCCTGGAGTCACGGACAGGGGCGACAGCCCCAGCATTTT.

V is TRBV6-9 and J is TRBJ1-2; D ambiguous. The CDR3 sequence is 12 residues long. Germline CDR1 reads MNHGY; CDR2 reads SVAAGI. The ends were cut back, 5 bases at V and 6 bases at J, with 10 bases in the middle. CDR3 nucleotide sequence: TGTGCCAGCAGTACAGAGTCCCATGGCTACACCTTC. Translated: CASSTESHGYTF.

The chain uses TRBV7-9 and TRBJ2-4; 7 nucleotides line up with TRBD1. The CDR3 length is 15 residues. V shed 5 bases, J shed 6 bases, and the junction held 10 bases outside the gene matches. CDR1 and CDR2 from the germline V gene are SEHNR and FQNEAQ (reference sequence). CDR3 protein: CASSGYRGTLNIQYF. CDR3 in DNA: TGTGCCAGCAGCGGTTACAGGGGAACCCTAAACATTCAGTACTTC.

The rearrangement joins TRBV7-6 to TRBJ2-7; D might be TRBD1 or TRBD2, each matching 5 bases. V was clipped by 5 bases and J by 3 bases, with 14 bases between them. The V gene's germline CDR1 is SGHVS and CDR2 FNYEAQ. The CDR3 consists of 14 residues. CDR3 DNA: TGTGCCAGCAGCGTGGACTGGGGGAACTACGAGCAGTACTTC. It codes for CASSVDWGNYEQYF. Based on the CDR3 plus reference TRBV7-6 and TRBJ2-7, the full variable domain is GAGVSQSPRYKVTKRGQDVALRCDPISGHVSLYWYRQALGQGPEFLTYFNYEAQQDKSGLPNDRFSAERPEGSISTLTIQRTEQRDSAMYRCASSVDWGNYEQYFGPGTRLTVT.

The chain links TRBV11-2 to TRBJ2-7; a weak D match, TRBD1 (5 bases). The length of the CDR3 is 15 residues. Deletions cut 4 bases from V and 3 bases from J, with 16 bases between. CDR1 is SGHAT, CDR2 FQNNGV, per germline. DNA for the CDR3: TGTGCCAGCAGCTCTGGGGCAGGATTACTCTACGAGCAGTACTTC. Translated, it gives CASSSGAGLLYEQYF.